A selection of T cell receptor beta chains follows, all from one sample in a study of CD8+ T cells in alopecia areata. The table came from immunoSEQ multiplex PCR; TCRdb's copy has only in-frame clones and leaves some out. The table has 110,000 to 150,000 clones, approximately 49% seen once. Source: CD4+ T cells sorted from blood, taken at week 0. Source of these receptors: a human donor with alopecia areata. Both conserved end residues are part of each CDR3. The D gene is left open where the match is weak.

V	D	J	CDR3
TRBV2	TRBD1	TRBJ2-7	CASSRDRSFYEQYF
TRBV29-1	-	TRBJ2-7	CSVAGGSNEQYF
TRBV6-6	-	TRBJ2-5	CASTRSETQYF
TRBV28	TRBD2	TRBJ2-7	CASSISGRSSYEQYF
TRBV5-1	TRBD1	TRBJ2-3	CASRGQGGTDTQYF
TRBV7-6	-	TRBJ1-1	CASVGLSTEAFF
TRBV30	-	TRBJ1-5	CAWSVAGTSNQPQHF
TRBV29-1	-	TRBJ2-7	CSFWIPYEQYF
TRBV30	-	TRBJ2-5	CAWSVKAETQYF
TRBV4-1	-	TRBJ1-2	CASSQATWRIGYTF
TRBV29-1	-	TRBJ2-1	CSVLQGGSYNEQFF
TRBV18	TRBD2	TRBJ2-1	CASSLGLAGGNEQFF
TRBV4-2	-	TRBJ1-5	CASSQENNGPQHF
TRBV4-2	TRBD2	TRBJ2-5	CASSQDQGREGETQYF
TRBV28	-	TRBJ2-7	CASTPRTGGHYEQYF
TRBV6-6	TRBD2	TRBJ2-1	CASSSDGRAVFF
TRBV13	TRBD2	TRBJ2-3	CASSLPTSPTSTDTQYF
TRBV30	-	TRBJ1-2	CAWSASRTANYGYTF
TRBV7-2	-	TRBJ2-5	CASSFRANGAQYF
TRBV10-3	TRBD1	TRBJ1-1	CAIRDPGQLNTEAFF
TRBV18	TRBD1	TRBJ1-1	CASSRQGAGTEAFF
TRBV28	TRBD2	TRBJ2-1	CASIHAGLAGPDNEQFF
TRBV5-4	TRBD2	TRBJ2-7	CASSPGGRAYEQYF
TRBV29-1	-	TRBJ2-3	CSVDLTSPDTQYF
TRBV5-1	-	TRBJ1-1	CASSSLRENTEAFF
TRBV7-2	TRBD2	TRBJ2-6	CASSLGLAGSSGANVLTF
TRBV18	-	TRBJ2-7	CASSPMRAGSYEQYF
TRBV29-1	-	TRBJ2-7	CSVRDGTYEQYF
TRBV5-1	-	TRBJ2-7	CASSLGPQNGRRDSYEQYF
TRBV30	-	TRBJ1-2	CAWAGTGNYGYTF
TRBV2	TRBD1	TRBJ2-5	CASQGQGLETQYF
TRBV4-1	-	TRBJ1-5	CASSQERQPVPQHF
TRBV5-1	-	TRBJ1-2	CASSSPDRNYGYTF
TRBV6-1	-	TRBJ1-5	CASSELSPGRNNQPQHF
TRBV30	-	TRBJ1-1	CAWSRINTEAFF
TRBV5-1	TRBD1	TRBJ2-7	CASSSLNPTGPDYEQYF
TRBV30	-	TRBJ1-1	CLAEMNTEAFF
TRBV7-8	-	TRBJ2-7	CASSLNYGRREQYF
TRBV25-1	TRBD1	TRBJ2-4	CASHGQGGKNIQYF
TRBV7-2	-	TRBJ1-3	CASSQPAGNTIYF
TRBV18	-	TRBJ2-1	CASSPSFNNEQFF
TRBV29-1	-	TRBJ2-1	CSVGTYNEQFF
TRBV5-4	-	TRBJ2-1	CASSLPGSYNEQFF
TRBV7-2	-	TRBJ1-5	CASSSSSGRSNQPQHF
TRBV29-1	-	TRBJ2-3	CSVPRDFTGADTQYF
TRBV30	TRBD2	TRBJ2-1	CAWSRREGSYNEQFF
TRBV7-2	-	TRBJ2-7	CATGATRYEQYF
TRBV7-2	-	TRBJ2-7	CASSSVPGNSYEQYF
TRBV19	-	TRBJ2-6	CASSVSGANVLTF
TRBV29-1	TRBD1	TRBJ1-1	CSVGQGATEAFF
TRBV29-1	TRBD1	TRBJ1-5	CSVNQGANQPQHF
TRBV7-9	TRBD1	TRBJ2-1	CASSPGTASYNEQFF